These 32 T cell receptor beta chains share one sample of origin, sequenced in a study of tumor-infiltrating lymphocytes in primary liver carcinoma. Germline DNA was also extracted, and blood RNA was taken from unsorted whole blood. Reverse transcription of roughly 480 ng total RNA with a constant-region primer produced TCR beta cDNA. Generation of the TCR beta libraries relied on three nested multiplex PCR rounds using slightly modified ARM-PCR. With TRBV1-TRBV30 forward primers and a C-beta reverse primer, the first two PCR rounds were run for roughly 9 cycles each. TCRdb processed the multiplex PCR reads anew with MiXCR; each CDR3 protein has one entry. Here the sample spans around 210,000 distinct CDR3 sequences, approximately 64% being singletons. The specimen was peripheral blood. The source is a woman aged 60-75 years with primary liver carcinoma and hepatitis B virus infection.

A single count supports this clonotype. Germline is not matched at one junction end, which may reflect a read error. CDR3: CTSRKREYSTDTQYF. In DNA form, the CDR3 reads TGCACCAGCAGAAAGAGGGAGTACAGCACAGATACGCAGTATTTT. The chain joins TRBV4-1 to TRBJ2-3, with a possible D match to TRBD2 (5 bases). CDR1 is MGHRA and CDR2 is YSYEKL in the germline V gene. The CDR3 is made up of 15 amino acids.

This rearrangement joins TRBV10-2 to TRBJ1-5; D is uncertain. V was trimmed by 3 bases and J by 9 bases, leaving 12 bases between them. Germline loops: CDR1 WSHSY, CDR2 SAAADI. This CDR3 contains 13 residues. The CDR3 DNA follows: TGCGCCAGCAGTGATCTCGGGAGACGGCCCCAGCATTTT. It codes for CASSDLGRRPQHF.

This clonotype has a count of ten or more. The chain carries TRBV5-4 and TRBJ2-4; unclear D gene. Germline V gene data show CDR1 as SGHNT and CDR2 as YYREEE (reference sequence). The V gene lost 4 bases and the J gene lost 1 base, with 6 bases spanning the gap. This CDR3 spans 13 amino acids. The CDR3 DNA reads TGTGCCAGCAGCCCCGGGGCCAAAAACATTCAGTACTTC. It codes for CASSPGAKNIQYF. The full variable domain, in which reference TRBV5-4 and TRBJ2-4 provide the parts outside the CDR3, is ETGVTQSPTHLIKTRGQQVTLRCSSQSGHNTVSWYQQALGQGPQFIFQYYREEENGRGNFPPRFSGLQFPNYSSELNVNALELDDSALYLCASSPGAKNIQYFGAGTRLSVL.

The gene calls are TRBV18 and TRBJ2-7, with D perhaps TRBD1 (5 bases). The germline CDR1 and CDR2 sequences are KGHSH and LQKENI. The CDR3 is 14 amino acids. Trimming removed 3 bases from V and 3 bases from J, with 12 bases in between. CDR3 nucleotide sequence: TGTGCCAGCTCACCCGGCAGGGAAAGCTACGAGCAGTACTTC. As protein: CASSPGRESYEQYF.

The chain combines TRBV30 with TRBJ2-1; possible D gene TRBD2, 6 bases. V was trimmed by 2 bases and J by 8 bases, leaving 16 bases between them. Per germline, CDR1 GTSNPN and CDR2 SVGIG (reference sequence). This CDR3 has 14 amino acids. Written as DNA, the CDR3 is TGTGCCTGGAGTCGAATCGGGAGCCTCGATGAGCAGTTCTTC. This encodes CAWSRIGSLDEQFF.

The chain has TRBV5-1 and TRBJ1-1; 7 positions agree with TRBD1. The CDR3 is 14 residues long. Per the germline V gene, CDR1 is SGHRS and CDR2 is YFSETQ. CDR3 in amino acids: CSTRPGQLDTEAFF. CDR3 in DNA: TGCTCCACCCGACCGGGACAGCTTGACACTGAAGCTTTCTTT.

This chain links TRBV6-5 with TRBJ2-5; tentatively, D is TRBD1 (6 bases). Germline V gene lookup returns CDR1 MNHEY and CDR2 SVGAGI. The CDR3 has 13 residues. V was shortened by 8 bases and J by 5 bases, with 15 bases between the two germline ends. The CDR3 nucleotides are TGTGCCAGCGGATCCACAGGGCGGGAGACCCAGTACTTC. This translates into CASGSTGRETQYF.

This clonotype turned up a few times. The chain joins TRBV30 to TRBJ1-2; possibly TRBD1 for D (6 bases). Germline CDR1 and CDR2: GTSNPN and SVGIG (reference sequence). The CDR3 totals 14 residues. V was pared by 3 bases and J by 3 bases, with 14 bases between. CDR3 region: CAWSLGRGDYGYTF. CDR3 coding DNA: TGTGCCTGGAGCCTGGGCAGGGGTGACTATGGCTACACCTTC.

There are a few counts of this clonotype. The V and J genes are TRBV5-1 and TRBJ2-6; 9 nucleotides line up with TRBD1. The junction had 7 bases not matched to a gene; V was cut back by 6 bases and J by 3 bases. Germline lookup yields CDR1 SGHRS and CDR2 YFSETQ. The CDR3 sequence is 16 residues long. CDR3 amino acids: CASTRTGGVGANVLTF. CDR3 nucleotides: TGCGCCAGCACCCGAACAGGGGGCGTTGGGGCCAACGTCCTGACTTTC.

This chain links TRBV2 with TRBJ2-1; D is unclear. CDR3 length: 14 residues. Germline CDR1 reads SNHLY; CDR2 reads FYNNEI. V was cut by 8 bases and J by 7 bases, with 18 bases left in between. CDR3 loop: CASLVSQGYNEQFF. The CDR3 nucleotides read TGTGCCAGCCTGGTCTCCCAAGGGTATAATGAGCAGTTCTTC.

V usage is TRBV6-5 and J usage is TRBJ1-2; TRBD1 matches at 8 bases. The CDR3 extends over 13 amino acids. Germline V lookup: CDR1 MNHEY, CDR2 SVGAGI. Trimming at V came to 6 bases and at J to 4 bases, leaving 4 bases not matched to a gene. The CDR3 region is CASRSGQGYGYTF. CDR3 in DNA: TGTGCCAGCAGAAGTGGACAGGGCTATGGCTACACCTTC.

This clonotype appeared many times. This chain connects TRBV6-1 to TRBJ1-2; 8 bases map to TRBD1. Per the germline V gene, CDR1 is MNHNS and CDR2 is SASEGT. The CDR3 runs 15 residues. Trimming at V came to 5 bases and at J to 4 bases, leaving 9 bases not matched to a gene. The CDR3 nucleotides read TGTGCCAGCAGTCAGGGGGCCAGGGCAGGCTATGGCTACACCTTC. It encodes CASSQGARAGYGYTF.

DNA of the CDR3: TGTGCCAGCAGCCAATCAGGGGCCGGGGAGCTGTTTTTT. Its protein product is CASSQSGAGELFF. The chain is built from TRBV16 and TRBJ2-2; perhaps TRBD1 as D (5 bases). The germline CDR1 and CDR2 sequences are KGHSY and FQNENV. V lost 0 bases, J lost 6 bases, and 5 bases lay in between. CDR3 size: 13 residues. Full variable domain (rest looked up from reference TRBV16 and TRBJ2-2): GEEVAQTPKHLVRGEGQKAKLYCAPIKGHSYVFWYQQVLKNEFKFLISFQNENVFDETGMPKERFSAKCLPNSPCSLEIQATKLEDSAVYFCASSQSGAGELFFGEGSRLTVL.

In regard to this clonotype: A junction boundary mismatches the germline segment, possibly from a read error. The V gene is TRBV11-2, the J gene TRBJ1-5; D perhaps matches TRBD1 (5 bases). Germline V gene lookup returns CDR1 SGHAT and CDR2 FQNNGV. CDR3 size: 13 residues. The CDR3 loop is CANSPAGGQPQRF. The CDR3 coding sequence is TGTGCCAACAGCCCGGCGGGGGGTCAGCCCCAGCGTTTT.

In regard to this clonotype: A much larger clone differs by one base, so this may be a read error. The chain combines TRBV6-1 with TRBJ2-5; 8 positions match TRBD2. The CDR3 has 15 residues. Per germline, CDR1 MNHNS and CDR2 SASEGT. V lost 6 bases to trimming and J lost 7 bases; unmatched junction nucleotides: 13. The CDR3 DNA follows: TGTGCCAGCAGCCCATCCGGGGGGGACCGGTGGACCCAGTACTTC. Its protein product is CASSPSGGDRWTQYF.

The J gene is TRBJ2-2, the V gene TRBV30; no reliable D call. The CDR3 runs to 13 residues. V was pared by 2 bases and J by 0 bases, with 4 bases between. Germline assignment: CDR1 GTSNPN and CDR2 SVGIG (reference sequence). The CDR3 region is CAWSNANTGELFF. The CDR3 region has the DNA TGTGCCTGGAGTAACGCGAACACCGGGGAGCTGTTTTTT.

As regards this clonotype: Because it lacks the conserved phenylalanine or tryptophan at the end, this CDR3 is likely a read error. This chain connects TRBV6-2 or TRBV6-3 to TRBJ2-2; tentative D call: TRBD1 (6 bases). In germline, CDR1 is MNHEY, CDR2 SVGEGT. There are 18 residues in the CDR3. The CDR3 region has the DNA TGTGACAGCAGTTACTCGAGTTTTCGGACAGATAACACCGGGGAGCTGTTTTTA. This encodes CDSSYSSFRTDNTGELFL.

Ten or more counts support this clonotype. The chain joins TRBV7-8 to TRBJ2-1; no firm D call. Trimming took 5 bases from V and 0 from J, leaving 11 bases between them. This CDR3 spans 15 amino acids. The germline V gene encodes CDR1 SGHVS and CDR2 FQNEAQ. CDR3 amino acids: CASSLRLLSYNEQFF. CDR3 DNA: TGTGCCAGCAGCCTCCGGCTACTCTCCTACAATGAGCAGTTCTTC.

This clonotype appeared once. The rearrangement links TRBV6-5 to TRBJ1-5; D gene uncertain. The CDR3 contains 17 residues. V was shortened by 5 bases and J by 1 base, with 18 bases between the two germline ends. Germline CDR1 reads MNHEY; CDR2 reads SVGAGI. In DNA, the CDR3 is TGTGCCAGCAGTCTTGGGAAGATTTTAATGAGCAATCAGCCCCAGCATTTT. This encodes CASSLGKILMSNQPQHF.

The rearrangement joins TRBV29-1 to TRBJ2-7; D is possibly TRBD2 (6 bases). The germline V gene has CDR1 SQVTM and CDR2 ANQGSEA. This CDR3 has 13 amino acids. V was trimmed by 6 bases and J by 4 bases, leaving 16 bases between them. CDR3 loop: CSVGPAGPYEQYF. CDR3 DNA: TGCAGCGTGGGACCAGCGGGTCCTTACGAGCAGTACTTC.

Comments on this clonotype: Because the CDR3 is missing its conserved closing phenylalanine or tryptophan, this is likely a read error. The chain links TRBV29-1 to TRBJ2-3; D might be TRBD2 (6 bases). The CDR3 runs 13 residues. Trimming removed 0 bases from V and 4 bases from J, with 8 bases in between. CDR1 and CDR2 from the germline V gene are SQVTM and ANQGSEA. CDR3 bases: TGCAGCGTTGAAGAACTAGCAGCAGATACGCAGTATTTA. Translated: CSVEELAADTQYL.

This clonotype was counted a single time. Germline is not matched at one junction end, which may reflect a read error. This rearrangement joins TRBV11-2 to TRBJ2-7; 8 bases are a match to TRBD2. Per the germline V gene, CDR1 is SGHAT and CDR2 is FQNNGV. This CDR3 has 16 residues. CDR3 sequence reads: CPSRPRGGDGSDEQYF. DNA for the CDR3: TGTCCCAGCAGACCCCGGGGGGGGGATGGCTCCGACGAGCAGTACTTC.

About this clonotype itself: A read error is possible here, since a much larger clone lies one base away. V usage is TRBV4-1 and J usage is TRBJ2-7; 8 bases are a match to TRBD2. The CDR3 covers 15 residues. CDR1 and CDR2 from the germline V gene are MGHRA and YSYEKL. The V gene end was trimmed by 1 base and the J gene end by 8 bases; junction bases not matched to a gene: 10. The CDR3 DNA reads as TGCGCCAGCAGCCAAGTATTCAGCGGGAGTATGAAGCAGTACTTC. Protein sequence: CASSQVFSGSMKQYF.

Points on this clonotype: Just one base apart from a much larger clone, this may be a read error. V is TRBV6-6 and J is TRBJ2-5; D assignment may be TRBD1 or TRBD2 (6 bases each). Germline loops: CDR1 MNHNY, CDR2 SVGAGI (reference sequence). CDR3 length equals 16 residues. The CDR3 spells CAGRMHQGRRQETQYF. The DNA of the CDR3 is TGTGCCGGCAGGATGCATCAGGGGAGGAGGCAAGAGACCCAGTACTTC.

This clonotype was counted once. Relative to the germline gene, one junction end is altered; a read error may explain this. The chain's CDR3 is CAGSASGLGSYEQYF. The CDR3 DNA sequence: TGTGCCGGCAGTGCCTCCGGACTTGGTTCCTACGAGCAGTACTTC. This chain joins TRBV12-3 or TRBV12-4 and TRBJ2-7, with D perhaps matching TRBD2 (5 bases). There are 15 residues in the CDR3.

Note on this clonotype: This may stem from a read error, because a much larger clone lies one nucleotide away. This chain connects TRBV5-4 to TRBJ2-4; the D is unclear. V was trimmed by 7 bases and J by 3 bases, leaving 11 bases between them. Germline V gene data show CDR1 as SGHNT and CDR2 as YYREEE (reference sequence). The CDR3 covers 13 residues. CDR3 sequence reads: CASGWKGKNIQYF. CDR3 DNA sequence: TGTGCCAGCGGCTGGAAGGGCAAAAACATTCAGTACTTC.

Comments on this clonotype: At one boundary the junction diverges from the germline segment, which might be a read error. The genes are TRBV7-9 and TRBJ2-3; D may be TRBD1 or TRBD2 (7 bases each). In germline, CDR1 is SEHNR, CDR2 FQNEAQ (reference sequence). There are 16 residues in the CDR3. CDR3 in amino acids: CASSSRLVGGTDTQFF. The CDR3 coding sequence is TGTGCCAGCAGCTCGCGACTAGTGGGAGGGACAGATACGCAGTTTTTT.

About this clonotype itself: A much larger clone lies one base from this, so it may be a read error. CDR3 DNA: TGTGCCAGCACTCCGACAGGGCCAACCCAAGGGCAGTCCTTC. It specifies CASTPTGPTQGQSF. The rearrangement links TRBV6-6 to TRBJ2-1; 7 bases agree with TRBD1. This CDR3 is 14 amino acids long. CDR1 and CDR2 from the germline V gene are MNHNY and SVGAGI (reference sequence).

The chain recombines TRBV7-8 with TRBJ2-5; 8 bases map to TRBD1. CDR3 length: 15 amino acids. CDR1 and CDR2 from the germline V gene are SGHVS and FQNEAQ. V lost 6 bases and J lost 5; bases outside the gene matches: 11. In DNA form, the CDR3 reads TGTGCCAGCAGTTTTCGACAGGGGCCGTTGGAGACCCAGTACTTC. Encoded protein: CASSFRQGPLETQYF. The full variable domain, its missing parts supplied by reference TRBV7-8 and TRBJ2-5, is GAGVSQSPRYKVAKRGQDVALRCDPISGHVSLFWYQQALGQGPEFLTYFQNEAQLDKSGLPSDRFFAERPEGSVSTLKIQRTQQEDSAVYLCASSFRQGPLETQYFGPGTRLLVL.

On this clonotype itself: The conserved phenylalanine or tryptophan normally closing the CDR3 is absent here, so this likely arose from a read error. The chain employs TRBV11-2 and TRBJ2-3; TRBD1 matches at 10 bases. Per the germline V gene, CDR1 is SGHAT and CDR2 is FQNNGV. This CDR3 is built from 18 residues. The junction had 12 bases not matched to a gene; V was cut back by 4 bases and J by 2 bases. CDR3 protein: CASSSPRTGGIFTDTQYL. The CDR3, as DNA: TGTGCCAGCAGCTCCCCTAGGACAGGGGGTATCTTCACAGATACGCAGTATTTA.

Points on this clonotype: A much larger clone lies a single base off, so this may be a read error. The conserved phenylalanine or tryptophan is not found at the CDR3 terminus, so this likely reflects a read error. The chain employs TRBV28 and TRBJ2-3; 9 bases fit TRBD1. J lost 3 bases, V lost 5 bases, and 6 bases had no gene match. This CDR3 is built from 15 residues. Germline CDR1 is MDHEN and CDR2 is SYDVKM. The CDR3 DNA reads TGTGCCAGCAGTCGCCGGACAGGGGTGACAGATACGCAGTATTTG. Translating gives CASSRRTGVTDTQYL.

Remarks on this clonotype: Here the CDR3 omits its conserved ending phenylalanine or tryptophan, so a read error is the likely source. This CDR3 is CVSSLSLAGVTDTQYL. The CDR3, as DNA: TGTGTCAGCAGCCTATCACTAGCGGGAGTGACAGATACGCAGTATTTA. J is TRBJ2-3 and V is TRBV5-6; TRBD2 agrees at 11 bases. CDR1 and CDR2 from the germline V gene are SGHDT and YYEEEE. CDR3 length: 16 amino acids.